The 7 T cell receptor beta chains below all came from one sample that was sequenced in a study of identical twins. TCRdb reprocessed the 5' RACE reads with MiXCR, giving one entry per CDR3 protein. Of about 530,000 distinct CDR3 sequences listed, about a fifth were seen once; the top ten hold around 0.5%. These sequences were also reported in another study, on yellow fever vaccine responses in identical twins.

Sequenced material: CD4+ T cells sorted from blood. The receptor source for this set is a woman younger than 30 in good health.

The chain uses TRBV5-6 and TRBJ1-5; D not certain. The V end lost 1 base, the J end lost 4 bases, and 12 bases lay between the germline ends. CDR3 length: 15 amino acids. Looked up from germline, CDR1 is SGHDT and CDR2 is YYEEEE. The CDR3 loop is CASSLWGLKNQPQHF. The CDR3 DNA follows: TGTGCCAGCAGCTTGTGGGGATTGAAAAATCAGCCCCAGCATTTT.

The genes are TRBV7-9 and TRBJ2-1; perhaps D is TRBD1 or TRBD2 (5 bases each). The CDR3 runs 16 residues. Germline V gene data show CDR1 as SEHNR and CDR2 as FQNEAQ (reference sequence). The ends were cut back, 0 bases at V and 5 bases at J, with 14 bases in the middle. The CDR3 protein is CASSLALGAGDNEQFF. DNA of the CDR3: TGTGCCAGCAGCTTAGCGCTCGGGGCCGGGGACAATGAGCAGTTCTTC.

V and J are TRBV7-9 and TRBJ2-3, with no clear D. The CDR3 is made up of 14 amino acids. V lost 1 base to trimming and J lost 3 bases, with 8 bases between them. Germline-derived CDR1 and CDR2 are SEHNR and FQNEAQ (reference sequence). CDR3 amino acids: CASSLGSVTDTQYF. The CDR3 DNA sequence: TGTGCCAGCAGCTTAGGTTCCGTAACAGATACGCAGTATTTT.

The chain couples TRBV5-1 to TRBJ2-1; 12 bases are a match to TRBD2. The CDR3 spans 16 residues. V shed 0 bases, J shed 8 bases, and the junction held 6 bases outside the gene matches. Germline CDR1 is SGHRS and CDR2 is YFSETQ. CDR3 residues: CASSLASGGAKYEQFF. CDR3 bases: TGCGCCAGCAGCTTGGCTAGCGGGGGGGCAAAGTATGAGCAGTTCTTC.

The rearrangement uses TRBV5-1 and TRBJ2-7, with D possibly being TRBD2 (6 bases). Per germline, CDR1 SGHRS and CDR2 YFSETQ. Trimming left V 2 bases short and J 4 bases short, with 16 bases between. CDR3 length: 15 amino acids. CDR3 nucleotide sequence: TGCGCCAGCAGCTTCGGGACTGCCGTGGTGTACGAGCAGTACTTC. Protein sequence: CASSFGTAVVYEQYF.

The chain carries TRBV27 and TRBJ2-7; D unclear. This CDR3 region has 11 residues. V was cut by 10 bases and J by 1 base, with 8 bases left in between. Germline assignment: CDR1 MNHEY and CDR2 SMNVEV (reference sequence). The CDR3 protein is CAIKLSYEQYV. DNA for the CDR3: TGTGCCATCAAACTTTCCTACGAGCAGTACGTC.

This clonotype was detected only a few times. V and J are TRBV24-1 and TRBJ1-2, with unresolved D. V was cut by 5 bases and J by 0 bases, with 12 bases left in between. Per germline, CDR1 KGHDR and CDR2 SFDVKD. CDR3 length equals 15 residues. The CDR3 DNA reads TGTGCCACCAGTGGGGAGGACGGCTCTAACTATGGCTACACCTTC. Its translation is CATSGEDGSNYGYTF.